Listed below are T cell receptor beta chains from one sample, sequenced in a study of blood T cell repertoires in COVID-19. Some clones are missing from TCRdb's copy, which holds only in-frame ones; the method was immunoSEQ multiplex PCR. The sample gives about 240,000 clones, about four fifths of which show up once; approximately 3.8% is in the top ten. The sample was PBMCs or T cells enriched from blood (not recorded which). The receptor source for this set is a woman aged 40 to 50 who had been exposed to COVID-19. CDR3s include the opening cysteine and the closing phenylalanine or tryptophan. A D gene is named only where the DNA matches it firmly. Only some rows state a clone size, as once, few, many or a class for expanded clones.

CDR3 DNA: TGTGCCAGCAGCTCACCCCGACAGGGGAAGGGACTGTTTTTT
CDR3 protein: CASSSPRQGKGLFF
clone size: .
V gene: TRBV7-9
D gene: TRBD1
J gene: TRBJ1-4

CDR3 DNA: TGTGCCAGCAGTGCAGGGACAGGGAAGACCGGGGAGCTGTTTTTT
CDR3 protein: CASSAGTGKTGELFF
clone size: .
V gene: TRBV25-1
D gene: TRBD1
J gene: TRBJ2-2

CDR3 DNA: TGTGCCAGCTCACCAGGCGAGGGACTAAGCGGCACAGATACGCAGTATTTT
CDR3 protein: CASSPGEGLSGTDTQYF
clone size: .
V gene: TRBV18
D gene: TRBD2
J gene: TRBJ2-3

CDR3 DNA: TGTGCCAGTAGTATAGGTCAGGGGTACGAGCAGTACTTC
CDR3 protein: CASSIGQGYEQYF
clone size: .
V gene: TRBV19
D gene: .
J gene: TRBJ2-7

CDR3 DNA: TGTGCCACCAGTGATTCCGGGACATCTGGCTACACCTTC
CDR3 protein: CATSDSGTSGYTF
clone size: .
V gene: TRBV24-1
D gene: .
J gene: TRBJ1-2

CDR3 DNA: TGTGCCAGCAGTTTGTCTGTTGCTATGAACACTGAAGCTTTCTTT
CDR3 protein: CASSLSVAMNTEAFF
clone size: .
V gene: TRBV28
D gene: .
J gene: TRBJ1-1

CDR3 DNA: TGCGCCAGCAGTGTGGGGACAGGCCAAAACAGGGGAAACACCATATATTTT
CDR3 protein: CASSVGTGQNRGNTIYF
clone size: .
V gene: TRBV10-1
D gene: TRBD1
J gene: TRBJ1-3

CDR3 DNA: TGTGCCAGCAAAACCGGGACAACTTATGGCTACACCTTC
CDR3 protein: CASKTGTTYGYTF
clone size: .
V gene: TRBV6-5
D gene: .
J gene: TRBJ1-2

CDR3 DNA: TGTGCCAGCTCACCAGCGGAGGGCTACGAGCAGTACTTC
CDR3 protein: CASSPAEGYEQYF
clone size: .
V gene: TRBV18
D gene: .
J gene: TRBJ2-7

CDR3 DNA: TGTGCCAGCAGTTCTACACGACTAGCGTCGATCTACGAGCAGTACTTC
CDR3 protein: CASSSTRLASIYEQYF
clone size: .
V gene: TRBV28
D gene: TRBD2
J gene: TRBJ2-7

CDR3 DNA: TGTGCCAGCAGCCAAGGAGGAGGGGCGGGCGAGACCCAGTACTTC
CDR3 protein: CASSQGGGAGETQYF
clone size: .
V gene: TRBV3-1/TRBV3-2
D gene: .
J gene: TRBJ2-5

CDR3 DNA: TGCGCCAGCAGCCAAGGCCGAGCGGGGGGGAGGAACACCATATATTTT
CDR3 protein: CASSQGRAGGRNTIYF
clone size: .
V gene: TRBV4-1
D gene: .
J gene: TRBJ1-3

CDR3 DNA: TGTGCCAGCAGTGGTGGACAGGGCCTATTATTGCATGGCTACACCTTC
CDR3 protein: CASSGGQGLLLHGYTF
clone size: .
V gene: TRBV25-1
D gene: TRBD1
J gene: TRBJ1-2

CDR3 DNA: TGCGCCAGCGCCCCGGGACTAGCAAGGTACGAGCAGTACTTC
CDR3 protein: CASAPGLARYEQYF
clone size: once
V gene: TRBV4-1
D gene: TRBD2
J gene: TRBJ2-7

CDR3 DNA: TGCGCCAGCAGCCAAGATCTGCCAGAAGCTAACTATGGCTACACCTTC
CDR3 protein: CASSQDLPEANYGYTF
clone size: once
V gene: TRBV4-1
D gene: .
J gene: TRBJ1-2

CDR3 DNA: TGTGCCAGCAGACCAGACACTCGTTCAGAAAAACTGTTTTTT
CDR3 protein: CASRPDTRSEKLFF
clone size: .
V gene: TRBV5-4
D gene: .
J gene: TRBJ1-4

CDR3 DNA: TGTGCCGGAGCAGGGGCTGACTACGAGCAGTACTTC
CDR3 protein: CAGAGADYEQYF
clone size: .
V gene: TRBV6-5
D gene: .
J gene: TRBJ2-7

CDR3 DNA: TGCGCCAGCAGCAATTACGGGGGGGCGGAAAAACTGTTTTTT
CDR3 protein: CASSNYGGAEKLFF
clone size: .
V gene: TRBV4-1
D gene: .
J gene: TRBJ1-4

CDR3 DNA: TGCGCCAGCAGCGTTCCGGGACAGGACTCTGGAAACACCATATATTTT
CDR3 protein: CASSVPGQDSGNTIYF
clone size: .
V gene: TRBV5-1
D gene: TRBD1
J gene: TRBJ1-3

CDR3 DNA: TGTGCCAGCAGCTTAGCACAGGGGAATGGCTACACCTTC
CDR3 protein: CASSLAQGNGYTF
clone size: .
V gene: TRBV7-2
D gene: TRBD1
J gene: TRBJ1-2

CDR3 DNA: TGTGCCAGCAGCGTGCGTCCGGGACAGGGGGTCGAGCAGTACTTC
CDR3 protein: CASSVRPGQGVEQYF
clone size: .
V gene: TRBV9
D gene: TRBD1
J gene: TRBJ2-7

CDR3 DNA: TGTGCCAGCAGTTTTTGGACAGCCTACGAGCAGTACTTC
CDR3 protein: CASSFWTAYEQYF
clone size: .
V gene: TRBV12-3/TRBV12-4
D gene: .
J gene: TRBJ2-7

CDR3 DNA: TGTGCCAGCAGTGAACAGCGTCGAAACACCATATATTTT
CDR3 protein: CASSEQRRNTIYF
clone size: few
V gene: TRBV6-1
D gene: .
J gene: TRBJ1-3

CDR3 DNA: TGTGCCAGCAGCCGACGGGAGCTTCGGAACACTGAAGCTTTCTTT
CDR3 protein: CASSRRELRNTEAFF
clone size: .
V gene: TRBV6-8
D gene: .
J gene: TRBJ1-1

CDR3 DNA: TGTGCCAGCAGCTCAACAGGGGGCGGGCAGTACTTC
CDR3 protein: CASSSTGGGQYF
clone size: .
V gene: TRBV7-3
D gene: TRBD1
J gene: TRBJ2-7

CDR3 DNA: TGCAGCGTTCTGGGACAGGGATTGTCAGATACGCAGTATTTT
CDR3 protein: CSVLGQGLSDTQYF
clone size: .
V gene: TRBV29-1
D gene: TRBD1
J gene: TRBJ2-3

CDR3 DNA: TGTGCCAGCAACATACAGGGAGATGAAAAACTGTTTTTT
CDR3 protein: CASNIQGDEKLFF
clone size: .
V gene: TRBV28
D gene: .
J gene: TRBJ1-4

CDR3 DNA: TGTGCCAGCTCACCAAAGCGGGGGCCGGGAAGTGAGCAGTTCTTC
CDR3 protein: CASSPKRGPGSEQFF
clone size: .
V gene: TRBV18
D gene: TRBD2
J gene: TRBJ2-1

CDR3 DNA: TGTGCCAGCAGCCGCTCCGGTCTAGCGGGGTCCGGGAGGACAGATACGCAGTATTTT
CDR3 protein: CASSRSGLAGSGRTDTQYF
clone size: .
V gene: TRBV7-2
D gene: TRBD2
J gene: TRBJ2-3

CDR3 DNA: TGTGCCAGCAGTCTCGGACAGGGTGGGGGTGGCTACACCTTC
CDR3 protein: CASSLGQGGGGYTF
clone size: .
V gene: TRBV28
D gene: TRBD1
J gene: TRBJ1-2

CDR3 DNA: TGTGCCAGCACGGGGGGCGGCACTGAAGCTTTCTTT
CDR3 protein: CASTGGGTEAFF
clone size: .
V gene: TRBV6-5
D gene: .
J gene: TRBJ1-1

CDR3 DNA: TGTGCCAGCAGCGGACCGGGACACACCTACGAGCAGTACTTC
CDR3 protein: CASSGPGHTYEQYF
clone size: .
V gene: TRBV9
D gene: .
J gene: TRBJ2-7

CDR3 DNA: TGTGCCAGCAGTTTACCGGCGGCCCCAGATTATCGGGAAGCTTTCTTT
CDR3 protein: CASSLPAAPDYREAFF
clone size: .
V gene: TRBV28
D gene: .
J gene: TRBJ1-1

CDR3 DNA: TGTGCCTGGAGTGCCCAGGGGAACACTGAAGCTTTCTTT
CDR3 protein: CAWSAQGNTEAFF
clone size: .
V gene: TRBV30
D gene: .
J gene: TRBJ1-1

CDR3 DNA: TGTGCCAGCAGCTCCAAGAAAACAGGGGTGCGAGAGACCCAGTACTTC
CDR3 protein: CASSSKKTGVRETQYF
clone size: .
V gene: TRBV7-9
D gene: TRBD1
J gene: TRBJ2-5

CDR3 DNA: TGTGCCAGCAGCCCAACTCCGGGACAGGGGGCCGATGAGCAGTTCTTC
CDR3 protein: CASSPTPGQGADEQFF
clone size: few
V gene: TRBV4-2
D gene: TRBD1
J gene: TRBJ2-1

CDR3 DNA: TGTGCCAGCAGCTTGGCCCTTGGAGCGGACACTGAAGCTTTCTTT
CDR3 protein: CASSLALGADTEAFF
clone size: .
V gene: TRBV5-4
D gene: .
J gene: TRBJ1-1

CDR3 DNA: TGTGCCAGCAGTGACGAGGCAAATTCACCCCTCCACTTT
CDR3 protein: CASSDEANSPLHF
clone size: .
V gene: TRBV2
D gene: .
J gene: TRBJ1-6

CDR3 DNA: TGCGCCAGCAGGCGGGGGAACGGGGACACTGAAGCTTTCTTT
CDR3 protein: CASRRGNGDTEAFF
clone size: .
V gene: TRBV4-1
D gene: .
J gene: TRBJ1-1

CDR3 DNA: TGCGCCAGCAGCCAAGATTCCGGCGGGTTTGAAGCTTTCTTT
CDR3 protein: CASSQDSGGFEAFF
clone size: .
V gene: TRBV4-3
D gene: .
J gene: TRBJ1-1

CDR3 DNA: TGTGCCAGCAGCCCGAACGGTGCAACTAATGAAAAACTGTTTTTT
CDR3 protein: CASSPNGATNEKLFF
clone size: .
V gene: TRBV7-2
D gene: .
J gene: TRBJ1-4

CDR3 DNA: TGTGCCAGGAACGGACAGGGGGACACTGAAGCTTTCTTT
CDR3 protein: CARNGQGDTEAFF
clone size: .
V gene: TRBV2
D gene: TRBD1
J gene: TRBJ1-1

CDR3 DNA: TGTGCCAGCACCAAACAGGGGGGGGGAGCTTTCTTT
CDR3 protein: CASTKQGGGAFF
clone size: .
V gene: TRBV12-3/TRBV12-4
D gene: TRBD1
J gene: TRBJ1-1

CDR3 DNA: TGCGCCAGCAGCCGACAGGGCAACTATGGCTACACCTTC
CDR3 protein: CASSRQGNYGYTF
clone size: .
V gene: TRBV4-3
D gene: TRBD1
J gene: TRBJ1-2

CDR3 DNA: TGTGCCAGCAGGCTAGAGAATGAGCAGTTCTTC
CDR3 protein: CASRLENEQFF
clone size: .
V gene: TRBV2
D gene: .
J gene: TRBJ2-1

CDR3 DNA: TGTGCCAGCAGTGTGACAGGGACCAATTCACCCCTCCACTTT
CDR3 protein: CASSVTGTNSPLHF
clone size: .
V gene: TRBV25-1
D gene: TRBD1
J gene: TRBJ1-6